This TCR beta chain is drawn from a study of tumor and adjacent non-tumor tissue in lung cancer. Three rounds of nested PCR, following a modified ARM-PCR protocol, produced the TCRbeta library. A single record per CDR3 protein comes from TCRdb applying MiXCR to the multiplex PCR reads. The data contain 70,000 to 80,000 distinct CDR3 sequences, roughly two thirds of them singletons. The sample holds one count of this clonotype. The junction does not match germline at one end; this may be a read error. No cell sorting was done before RNA was extracted from the tissue. The CDR3 loop spans 13 amino acids. The germline gives CDR1 SQVTM, CDR2 ANQGSEA.

The sequencing sample was made of lung tumor tissue. The sequence was obtained from a middle-aged woman with non-small cell lung cancer. The genes are TRBV29-1 and TRBJ1-5, with D hard to call. CDR3 sequence reads: CSVDSWTGQLQHF. The DNA of the CDR3 is TGCAGCGTTGACTCCTGGACGGGTCAGCTCCAGCATTTT. Full variable domain (remainder filled in from reference TRBV29-1 and TRBJ1-5): SAVISQKPSRDICQRGTSLTIQCQVDSQVTMMFWYRQQPGQSLTLIATANQGSEATYESGFVIDKFPISRPNLTFSTLTVSNMSPEDSSIYLCSVDSWTGQLQHFGDGTRLSIL.